This paragraph covers one T cell receptor (beta chain) sequence. The antigen remains undetermined. The CDR3 regions of TCR beta were amplified from RNA transcripts. An initial round of RT-PCR targeting the TCR CDR3 relied on the HTBI primer set. TCRdb re-analysed the multiplex PCR reads in MiXCR, keeping a single row per CDR3 protein. The sample comprises hundreds of thousands of distinct CDR3 sequences, over 11% of which are singletons, and more than 5% rests with the top ten. The CDR3 is made up of 13 amino acids. Germline CDR1 and CDR2: SGHRS and YFSETQ. Trimming pared 4 bases from V and 8 bases from J, leaving 15 bases between. The data were obtained in a study of T cells in Graves' hyperthyroidism and ophthalmopathy. Study-level findings and limits: Expanded thyroid clonotypes (above 0.001) were mostly also found in blood.

The TCR comes from a woman aged 30 to 39 with Graves' hyperthyroidism that later progressed to Graves' ophthalmopathy. Specimen: blood. The chain combines TRBV5-1 with TRBJ1-2; no clear D gene. CDR3 protein: CASSLRTYQGYTF. CDR3 in DNA: TGCGCCAGCAGCCTAAGGACCTATCAAGGCTACACCTTC. The whole variable domain, remainder taken from reference TRBV5-1 and TRBJ1-2, is KAGVTQTPRYLIKTRGQQVTLSCSPISGHRSVSWYQQTPGQGLQFLFEYFSETQRNKGNFPGRFSGRQFSNSRSEMNVSTLELGDSALYLCASSLRTYQGYTFGSGTRLTVV.